This T cell receptor beta chain came from a study of CD8+ T cells in alopecia areata. Turning to the study itself: Each day, treated patients took oral tofacitinib twice, at 5 to 10 mg per dose. General study points: Mice showed clearer TCR sharing than patients did, a gap that was possibly HLA-related.

The V gene end was trimmed by 10 bases and the J gene end by 6 bases; junction bases not matched to a gene: 14. This CDR3 comprises 15 residues. Looked up from germline, CDR1 is MDHEN and CDR2 is SYDVKM. The sample's treatment: oral pan-JAK inhibitor, 5-10 mg twice daily. Once RNA had been extracted, it was reverse transcribed into cDNA to act as the sequencing template. Sequencing used immunoSEQ multiplex PCR; TCRdb keeps in-frame clones, though not all of them. In the table there are approximately 90,000 clones, around three quarters of which are singletons. This clone has a single count. Its cognate antigen is unknown.

This TCR was recovered from a human donor with alopecia areata. The V and J genes are TRBV28 and TRBJ1-5; TRBD1 matches at 8 bases. The starting material was CD8+ T cells sorted from blood, obtained around week 42, from a patient treated with tofacitinib. This chain's CDR3 is CATLSGRGPSQPQHF. The CDR3 DNA follows: TGTGCCACCCTATCTGGCAGGGGGCCGAGTCAGCCCCAGCATTTT.